A single sample gave rise to the 17 T cell receptor beta chains below, sequenced in a study of blood T cells in healthy people across ages. It was with a sample-barcoded 5' primer and a J-beta primer mix that a second PCR of roughly 7 to 12 cycles was run. In TCRdb, the 5' RACE reads were re-called with MiXCR into one record per CDR3 protein. The data show about 580,000 distinct CDR3 sequences, around 48% seen once. The sequenced material came from blood. These receptors all come from a man at least 80 years old in good health.

This clonotype was observed at least ten times. The genes are TRBV6-6 and TRBJ2-7; 9 nucleotides agree with TRBD2. CDR1 and CDR2 from the germline V gene are MNHNY and SVGAGI (reference sequence). The CDR3 covers 16 residues. After removal of 2 bases from V and 0 bases from J, the junction contained 5 bases not matched to a gene. Here the CDR3 DNA reads TGTGCCAGCAGTTACACGACTAGCGGAAGCTCCTACGAGCAGTACTTC. It encodes CASSYTTSGSSYEQYF.

The chain employs TRBV7-3 and TRBJ1-2; D is undetermined. V shed 5 bases and J shed 2 bases, with 9 bases lying between them. The CDR3 covers 13 residues. Germline loops: CDR1 SGHTA, CDR2 FQGTGA. The CDR3 region is CASSETGNYGYTF. The CDR3 bases are TGTGCCAGCAGCGAAACTGGAAACTATGGCTACACCTTC.

At least ten counts were recorded for this clonotype. J is TRBJ2-1 and V is TRBV6-5; 13 bases are shared with TRBD2. V shed 2 bases, J shed 4 bases, and the junction held 2 bases outside the gene matches. The germline V gene encodes CDR1 MNHEY and CDR2 SVGAGI. CDR3 size: 16 residues. CDR3 in amino acids: CASSYTGLAGYNEQFF. The CDR3 DNA reads as TGTGCCAGCAGTTACACGGGACTAGCGGGGTACAATGAGCAGTTCTTC.

This clonotype appeared a few times. The V gene is TRBV7-3, the J gene TRBJ2-3; tentative D call: TRBD2 (6 bases). Trimming cost V 3 bases and J 6 bases, with 13 bases left between them. This CDR3 has 14 amino acids. CDR1 and CDR2 from the germline V gene are SGHTA and FQGTGA. The chain's CDR3 is CASSLGLTADTQYF. The CDR3 DNA sequence: TGTGCCAGCAGCTTGGGACTTACGGCGGATACGCAGTATTTT.

The chain carries TRBV7-2 and TRBJ1-6; possible D gene TRBD1, 5 bases. There are 16 residues in the CDR3. Trimming stripped 5 bases from V and 4 bases from J, with 15 bases between. CDR1 and CDR2 (germline): SGHTA, FQGNSA. CDR3 sequence reads: CASSMGTATYNSPLHF. As DNA, the CDR3 is TGTGCCAGCAGCATGGGGACGGCTACATATAATTCACCCCTCCACTTT.

The gene calls are TRBV20-1 and TRBJ2-5; tentatively, D is TRBD1 (5 bases). CDR1 DFQATT and CDR2 SNEGSKA come from the germline V gene (reference sequence). The length of the CDR3 is 14 residues. The V end was cut by 3 bases, the J end by 1 base, with 12 bases between. The CDR3 here is CSASVGAAQETQYF. The CDR3 region has the DNA TGCAGTGCTAGCGTAGGGGCGGCCCAAGAGACCCAGTACTTC.

This clonotype was observed once. This chain links TRBV11-2 with TRBJ2-1; D unresolved. The CDR3 totals 15 residues. From germline, CDR1 is SGHAT and CDR2 FQNNGV. V lost 1 base to trimming and J lost 7 bases, with 14 bases between them. CDR3 amino acids: CASSLGKGLGNEQFF. CDR3 bases: TGTGCCAGCAGCTTAGGGAAGGGCCTGGGGAATGAGCAGTTCTTC.

V usage is TRBV25-1 and J usage is TRBJ1-4, with D possibly matching TRBD1 (6 bases). Per the germline V gene, CDR1 is MGHDK and CDR2 is SYGVNS. V lost 1 base to trimming and J lost 8 bases, with 14 bases between them. CDR3 length: 15 amino acids. In nucleotides, the CDR3 is TGTGCCAGCAGTGAATTCAGGGGCGGATTGGAAAAACTGTTTTTT. Protein: CASSEFRGGLEKLFF.

This sequence joins TRBV18 and TRBJ2-1; D remains unclear. This CDR3 has 13 residues. V was trimmed by 3 bases and J by 10 bases, leaving 13 bases between them. The germline CDR1 and CDR2 sequences are KGHSH and LQKENI. In nucleotides, the CDR3 is TGTGCCAGCTCACCCTCCTCATCGGACGAGCAGTTCTTC. This gives the protein CASSPSSSDEQFF.

The rearrangement joins TRBV7-9 to TRBJ2-5; 7 nucleotides align to TRBD1. Per germline, CDR1 SEHNR and CDR2 FQNEAQ (reference sequence). This CDR3 comprises 14 residues. V shed 3 bases, J shed 5 bases, and the junction held 6 bases outside the gene matches. CDR3 nucleotides: TGTGCCAGCAGCTTCCAACAGGGGATGGAGACCCAGTACTTC. Amino acid sequence: CASSFQQGMETQYF.

This chain connects TRBV15 to TRBJ2-4, with TRBD1 as a possible D gene (5 bases). TRBJ2-5 matches the DNA end more closely, so the J call is doubtful. Germline values: CDR1 LNHNV, CDR2 YYDKDF (reference sequence). The CDR3 runs to 17 residues. CDR3 amino acids: CATSRDLRGTSRETQYF. As DNA, the CDR3 is TGTGCCACCAGCAGAGATCTTAGGGGAACCTCCAGAGAGACCCAGTACTTC.

V gene TRBV14 combines with J gene TRBJ1-1; perhaps TRBD1 as D (5 bases). Germline V CDR1 and CDR2: SGHDN, FVKESK. The V end lost 3 bases, the J end lost 4 bases, and 24 bases lay between the germline ends. The CDR3 contains 18 residues. The CDR3 DNA follows: TGTGCCAGCAGCCACCTTCCCCCCAGGGTCCCACGGGGCACTGAAGCTTTCTTT. This codes for CASSHLPPRVPRGTEAFF.

This clonotype turned up a few times. The CDR3, as DNA: TGTGCCATCAAAGGACAGGGGCCACACTACGAGCAGTACTTC. Residues: CAIKGQGPHYEQYF. The chain links TRBV10-3 to TRBJ2-7, with TRBD1 identical over 9 bases. The CDR3 is 14 amino acids. Germline CDR1 is ENHRY and CDR2 is SYGVKD. V trimming: 7 bases; J trimming: 3 bases; junction bases outside the gene matches: 7.

The genes are TRBV28 and TRBJ2-7; weak D call: TRBD1 (6 bases). The CDR3 contains 14 residues. The ends were cut back, 9 bases at V and 4 bases at J, with 19 bases in the middle. The germline V gene encodes CDR1 MDHEN and CDR2 SYDVKM. In nucleotides, the CDR3 is TGTGCCAGTCACCGGGACAAAGTGAGGTACGAGCAGTACTTC. This codes for CASHRDKVRYEQYF.

This chain connects TRBV7-6 to TRBJ2-6; D is unclear. Trimming cost V 5 bases and J 0 bases, with 14 bases left between them. The CDR3 extends over 17 amino acids. CDR1 is SGHVS and CDR2 is FNYEAQ in the germline V gene. CDR3 region: CASSLSLLNSGANVLTF. In DNA, the CDR3 is TGTGCCAGCAGCCTATCACTTCTAAACTCTGGGGCCAACGTCCTGACTTTC.

This sequence joins TRBV5-1 and TRBJ2-3, with D perhaps TRBD2 (5 bases). Germline CDR1 and CDR2: SGHRS and YFSETQ. Trimming cost V 0 bases and J 6 bases, with 14 bases left between them. The CDR3 covers 15 residues. This CDR3 reads CASSLGGHPDDTQYF. DNA of the CDR3: TGCGCCAGCAGCTTGGGAGGGCACCCGGATGATACGCAGTATTTT.

This rearrangement joins TRBV20-1 to TRBJ2-3; 7 bases align to TRBD2. CDR1 and CDR2 from the germline V gene are DFQATT and SNEGSKA (reference sequence). CDR3 length: 12 residues. Here the CDR3 DNA reads TGCAGCGGGGGAGGGCGAGTAGATACGCAGTATTTT. This translates into CSGGGRVDTQYF.